The rows below give T cell receptor beta chains drawn from one sample of a study of blood T cell repertoires in COVID-19. Sequenced by immunoSEQ multiplex PCR; TCRdb stores in-frame clones only, minus some. The table includes 190,000 or so clones, 70% to 90% detected once. What was sequenced was PBMCs or T cells enriched from blood (not recorded which). The receptors here all came from a woman between 18 and 29 years old who had recovered from COVID-19. CDR3s include the opening cysteine and the closing phenylalanine or tryptophan. D genes are given only for firm matches. Clone size, where shown, is once, few, many, or a class for clones that have expanded.

D: TRBD1
V: TRBV5-1
size: -
J: TRBJ2-5
CDR3: CASSPQGAELETQYF
DNA: TGCGCCAGCAGCCCACAGGGGGCTGAGTTGGAGACCCAGTACTTC

D: -
V: TRBV9
size: -
J: TRBJ2-2
CDR3: CASSEDSPNTGELFF
DNA: TGTGCCAGCAGCGAGGACAGCCCGAACACCGGGGAGCTGTTTTTT

D: -
V: TRBV7-9
size: -
J: TRBJ1-4
CDR3: CASSLESEKLFF
DNA: TGTGCCAGCAGCTTAGAGAGTGAAAAACTGTTTTTT

D: TRBD1
V: TRBV25-1
size: few
J: TRBJ1-1
CDR3: CASSRQGAFTEAFF
DNA: TGTGCCAGCAGTAGACAGGGGGCCTTCACTGAAGCTTTCTTT

D: TRBD1
V: TRBV2
size: -
J: TRBJ1-6
CDR3: CASVGQGGSPLHF
DNA: TGTGCCAGCGTTGGACAGGGGGGTTCACCCCTCCACTTT

D: TRBD1
V: TRBV5-1
size: -
J: TRBJ1-1
CDR3: CASSSGQGASNTEAFF
DNA: TGCGCCAGCAGCTCCGGACAGGGGGCATCGAACACTGAAGCTTTCTTT

D: -
V: TRBV9
size: -
J: TRBJ1-3
CDR3: CASSPSWGQSSGNTIYF
DNA: TGTGCCAGCAGCCCAAGTTGGGGGCAGAGCTCTGGAAACACCATATATTTT

D: -
V: TRBV2
size: few
J: TRBJ2-7
CDR3: CASTGAYEQYF
DNA: TGTGCCAGCACAGGGGCCTACGAGCAGTACTTC

D: -
V: TRBV28
size: -
J: TRBJ2-7
CDR3: CASSRPGGTGAYEQYF
DNA: TGTGCCAGCAGCCGTCCGGGTGGGACTGGAGCCTACGAGCAGTACTTC

D: -
V: TRBV28
size: -
J: TRBJ1-6
CDR3: CASSPPTGRNSPLHF
DNA: TGTGCCAGCAGCCCCCCGACAGGTCGAAATTCACCCCTCCACTTT